These 17 T cell receptor beta chains were all obtained from the same sample, sequenced in a study of blood T cells in healthy people across ages. Sample-barcoded 5' priming and a J-beta primer mix drove a second PCR of about 6 to 12 cycles. MiXCR, applied by TCRdb to the 5' RACE reads, yields one record per CDR3 protein. Among 600,000 to 850,000 distinct CDR3 sequences, 43% were seen once, and the ten largest hold about 20%. Sequencing input: blood. These receptors were taken from a woman aged 60-75 years in good health.

The rearrangement joins TRBV14 to TRBJ1-2; D not resolved. This CDR3 comprises 15 residues. Trimming took off 3 bases at V and 4 bases at J, with 15 bases between the two ends. Germline CDR1 SGHDN, CDR2 FVKESK. CDR3 DNA: TGTGCCAGCAGCCAGAGCGGGCCAGCGGGCTATGGCTACACCTTC. Translation gives CASSQSGPAGYGYTF.

V and J are TRBV6-1 and TRBJ1-2; D remains unclear. Germline V gene sequence: CDR1 MNHNS, CDR2 SASEGT. The CDR3 covers 15 residues. V lost 4 bases and J 4 bases, leaving 16 bases between the germline ends. The DNA of the CDR3 is TGTGCCAGCAGTGCAACACCACAGAAGGGCTATGGCTACACCTTC. Protein product: CASSATPQKGYGYTF.

In its sample, this clonotype was seen a few times. The J gene is TRBJ2-1, the V gene TRBV20-1; 9 nucleotides line up with TRBD2. V shed 6 bases, J shed 9 bases, and the junction held 9 bases outside the gene matches. The CDR3 runs 13 residues. The germline V gene has CDR1 DFQATT and CDR2 SNEGSKA (reference sequence). The CDR3 DNA sequence: TGCAGTGCCCTAAAAGCGGGGGGCGCTGAGCAGTTCTTC. Its translation: CSALKAGGAEQFF.

In this sample, this clonotype turned up a few times. The chain combines TRBV11-1 with TRBJ2-7; tentative D call: TRBD2 (5 bases). The V gene lost 5 bases and the J gene lost 5 bases, with 13 bases spanning the gap. Germline V CDR1 and CDR2: SGHAT, FQDESV (reference sequence). The CDR3 extends over 13 amino acids. The CDR3 DNA is TGTGCCAGCAGCCCTCTAGCTACCGACGAGCAGTACTTC. This encodes CASSPLATDEQYF.

A few counts support this clonotype. The V and J genes are TRBV20-1 and TRBJ2-4, with 12 positions matching TRBD2. The J call is uncertain, as TRBJ2-7 better fits the DNA end. Germline lookup yields CDR1 DFQATT and CDR2 SNEGSKA (reference sequence). The length of the CDR3 is 16 residues. The CDR3 is CSARDARLAGVDEQYF. CDR3 nucleotides: TGCAGTGCTAGAGATGCCCGACTAGCGGGAGTGGACGAGCAGTACTTC.

This clonotype was observed a few times. This chain connects TRBV7-2 to TRBJ2-5, with D perhaps TRBD2 (7 bases). Germline V gene sequence: CDR1 SGHTA, CDR2 FQGNSA. The V end lost 2 bases, the J end lost 5 bases, and 15 bases lay between the germline ends. The CDR3 sequence is 15 residues long. CDR3 nucleotides: TGTGCCAGCAGCTTACCCCCGGGGGGCGGTGAGACCCAGTACTTC. Residues: CASSLPPGGGETQYF.

As DNA, the CDR3 is TGTGCCAGCAGCTCCCGGCCCCAGATAGCGGGGGGCTTTGGGGAGCAGTACTTC. As protein: CASSSRPQIAGGFGEQYF. The genes are TRBV13 and TRBJ2-7; 10 bases match TRBD2. This CDR3 has 18 residues. Germline V gene lookup returns CDR1 PRHDT and CDR2 FYEKMQ (reference sequence). Trimming removed 4 bases from V and 7 bases from J; junction bases left unmatched: 19.

The chain has TRBV20-1 and TRBJ2-1, with TRBD2 identical over 8 bases. The end of the DNA aligns better with TRBJ2-7, so the J call may be wrong. This CDR3 region has 15 residues. Germline CDR1 reads DFQATT; CDR2 reads SNEGSKA (reference sequence). The CDR3 reads CSARPGLVSYNEQYF. The CDR3 nucleotides read TGCAGTGCTAGACCGGGACTAGTGTCCTACAATGAGCAGTACTTC.

The V gene is TRBV20-1, the J gene TRBJ2-5; the D gene is possibly TRBD2 (6 bases). Judging by the DNA end, TRBJ2-7 fits better; the J call may be wrong. The length of the CDR3 is 18 residues. CDR1 and CDR2 (germline): DFQATT, SNEGSKA (reference sequence). The CDR3 is CSARDGGWGTKAGDEQYF. The CDR3 DNA follows: TGCAGTGCTAGAGATGGGGGGTGGGGCACCAAGGCGGGCGACGAGCAGTACTTC.

The chain combines TRBV12-3 or TRBV12-4 with TRBJ2-6; D call uncertain. The CDR3 runs 16 residues. Trimming left V 2 bases short and J 1 base short, with 9 bases between. As DNA, the CDR3 is TGTGCCAGCAGTTTATTCATGGGGTCTGGGGCCAACGTCCTGACTTTC. This translates into CASSLFMGSGANVLTF.

The chain combines TRBV18 with TRBJ1-1, with D hard to call. Trimming removed 3 bases from V and 4 bases from J, with 15 bases in between. Germline lookup yields CDR1 KGHSH and CDR2 LQKENI. This CDR3 has 15 residues. Here the CDR3 reads CASSPSGNSGTEAFF. The CDR3 coding sequence is TGTGCCAGCTCACCGTCGGGTAACTCGGGCACTGAAGCTTTCTTT.

The chain joins TRBV20-1 to TRBJ2-1; 8 positions match TRBD1. The V and J ends lost 4 bases and 9 bases, in that order; junction bases with no gene match: 5. The CDR3 consists of 12 residues. In germline, CDR1 is DFQATT, CDR2 SNEGSKA (reference sequence). The DNA for the CDR3 is TGCAGTGCTACTCAGGGGGCAGGTGAGCAGTTCTTC. This encodes CSATQGAGEQFF.

Details on this clonotype: One end of the junction varies from germline; a read error may be responsible. The rearrangement links TRBV5-1 to TRBJ2-1; 10 nucleotides match TRBD2. The germline V gene encodes CDR1 SGHRS and CDR2 YFSETQ. This CDR3 comprises 17 residues. The CDR3 here is CTSSLEASGGTYNEQFF. CDR3 nucleotide sequence: TGCACCAGCAGCTTGGAGGCTAGCGGGGGTACCTACAATGAGCAGTTCTTC.

The gene calls are TRBV20-1 and TRBJ2-2; unclear D gene. The CDR3 is 14 amino acids. Germline CDR1 and CDR2: DFQATT and SNEGSKA (reference sequence). Trimming took off 0 bases at V and 8 bases at J, with 13 bases between the two ends. The chain's CDR3 is CSARDLFTAGELFF. CDR3 coding DNA: TGCAGTGCTAGAGATCTATTTACTGCGGGGGAGCTGTTTTTT.

V and J are TRBV4-2 and TRBJ1-4, with D possibly being TRBD1 (6 bases). V was shortened by 0 bases and J by 6 bases, with 14 bases between the two germline ends. This CDR3 is 16 amino acids long. CDR1 and CDR2 from the germline V gene are LGHNA and YNFKEQ. CDR3 nucleotides: TGTGCCAGCAGCCAAGATATTAACAGGGTTGATGAAAAACTGTTTTTT. Protein: CASSQDINRVDEKLFF.

The chain recombines TRBV7-2 with TRBJ2-4; TRBD2 agrees at 14 bases. The DNA end favors TRBJ2-7, so the J call may be wrong. There are 17 residues in the CDR3. Germline assignment: CDR1 SGHTA and CDR2 FQGNSA. CDR3 sequence: CASSLAGTSGSFDEQYF. In DNA form, the CDR3 reads TGTGCCAGCAGCTTAGCGGGGACTAGCGGGAGTTTCGACGAGCAGTACTTC.

This chain connects TRBV12-3 or TRBV12-4 to TRBJ1-2; D perhaps matches TRBD1 (5 bases). The V end lost 6 bases, the J end lost 4 bases, and 24 bases lay between the germline ends. The CDR3 is 17 residues long. The chain's CDR3 is CASSPRRQDKRVYGYTF. The CDR3 nucleotides read TGTGCCAGCAGCCCCAGGAGGCAGGACAAGAGAGTCTATGGCTACACCTTC.